This TCR beta chain was profiled in a study of technical replicates of blood from a few donors. Clones were sequenced by immunoSEQ multiplex PCR, and TCRdb holds only the in-frame ones, with some missing. The table shows roughly 76,000 clones, with 80% to 90% occurring only once. This CDR3 has 11 residues. V lost 4 bases and J lost 5, with 4 bases in between. Germline V lookup: CDR1 MNHEY, CDR2 SVGAGI. Sequencing input: PBMCs. The clonotype was recovered from a human donor in good health. Some clones in this sample may be carry-over from other donors' samples. The genes are TRBV6-5 and TRBJ2-3, with unresolved D. CDR3 in DNA: TGTGCCAGCAGTTTCGGAGATACGCAGTATTTT. Protein: CASSFGDTQYF.